The 6 T cell receptor beta chains below all came from one sample that was sequenced in a study of human T cells and chemical hapten exposure. Time point of the sample: pre-sensitization, week 0. The treatment here: therapeutic diphenylcyclopropenone sensitization with weekly scalp DPC. One entry per CDR3 protein results from TCRdb running MiXCR on the RACE reads. The sample lists about 290,000 distinct CDR3 sequences, roughly 7.7% seen once, with more than 1% in the top ten. The source was whole blood, collected in connection with sensitization to the hapten diphenylcyclopropenone (DPC). These receptors were taken from a young man with alopecia areata. Some clones in this sample may be carry-over from other donors' samples.

This sequence joins TRBV27 and TRBJ1-5; D is undetermined. V lost 2 bases and J lost 1, with 15 bases in between. The CDR3 is 17 residues long. Germline CDR1 MNHEY, CDR2 SMNVEV (reference sequence). CDR3 residues: CASSLRIGSQSNQPQHF. CDR3 DNA: TGTGCCAGCAGTTTAAGGATTGGCAGCCAAAGCAATCAGCCCCAGCATTTT.

V and J are TRBV7-9 and TRBJ2-1; D is possibly TRBD2 (5 bases). With 3 bases removed from V and 7 bases from J, the gap between germline ends came to 13 bases. Germline V gives CDR1 SEHNR, CDR2 FQNEAQ (reference sequence). There are 14 residues in the CDR3. This CDR3 is CASSFSSRRNEQFF. In DNA, the CDR3 is TGTGCCAGCAGCTTTAGTTCCCGGAGGAATGAGCAGTTCTTC.

The genes are TRBV11-2 and TRBJ1-1; 10 positions agree with TRBD1. Per the germline V gene, CDR1 is SGHAT and CDR2 is FQNNGV. V was pared by 2 bases and J by 4 bases, with 4 bases of the junction left unmatched. The CDR3 loop spans 15 amino acids. CDR3 in DNA: TGTGCCAGCAGCTTAAAATGGACAGGGGGCACTGAAGCTTTCTTT. Translation gives CASSLKWTGGTEAFF.

This clonotype showed up many times. This chain uses TRBV12-3 or TRBV12-4 with TRBJ1-1; possible D gene TRBD1, 5 bases. The V end was cut by 6 bases, the J end by 9 bases, with 11 bases between. This CDR3 contains 11 residues. The CDR3 DNA follows: TGTGCCAGCAGCCGCAGACAGAAAGCTTTCTTT. Protein sequence: CASSRRQKAFF.

The sample holds a few counts of this clonotype. CDR3 loop: CASSDRGLNTEAFF. CDR3 nucleotide sequence: TGCGCCAGCAGTGACCGGGGACTAAACACTGAAGCTTTCTTT. This rearrangement joins TRBV10-2 to TRBJ1-1; D possibly corresponds to TRBD1 (5 bases). The V gene lost 3 bases and the J gene lost 2 bases, with 10 bases spanning the gap. Germline values: CDR1 WSHSY, CDR2 SAAADI. The CDR3 spans 14 residues.

This clonotype has only a few counts. The V call is TRBV9, the J call TRBJ2-3; a weak D match, TRBD1 (6 bases). V lost 4 bases, J lost 4 bases, and 25 bases lay in between. The CDR3 length is 18 residues. The germline V gene encodes CDR1 SGDLS and CDR2 YYNGEE. In DNA, the CDR3 is TGTGCCAGCAGCCCGCGCACCCAACAGGGCAGTCTCGCAGATACGCAGTATTTT. Amino acids: CASSPRTQQGSLADTQYF.